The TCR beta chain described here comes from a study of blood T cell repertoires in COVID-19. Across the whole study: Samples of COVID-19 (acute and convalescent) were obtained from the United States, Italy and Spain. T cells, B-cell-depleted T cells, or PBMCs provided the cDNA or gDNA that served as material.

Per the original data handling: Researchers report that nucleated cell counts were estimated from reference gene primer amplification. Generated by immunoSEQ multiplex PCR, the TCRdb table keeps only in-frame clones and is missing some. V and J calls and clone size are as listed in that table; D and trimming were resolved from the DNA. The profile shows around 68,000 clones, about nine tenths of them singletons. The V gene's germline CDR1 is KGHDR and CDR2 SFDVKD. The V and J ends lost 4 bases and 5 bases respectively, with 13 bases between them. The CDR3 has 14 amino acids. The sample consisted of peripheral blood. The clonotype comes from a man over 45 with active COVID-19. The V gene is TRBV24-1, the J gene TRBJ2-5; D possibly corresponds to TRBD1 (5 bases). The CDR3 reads CATSDPRRVETQYF. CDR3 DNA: TGTGCCACCAGTGACCCCCGCAGGGTCGAGACCCAGTACTTC.